Listed here are 18 T cell receptor beta chains from one sample, sequenced in a study of blood T cell repertoires in COVID-19. Sequenced by immunoSEQ multiplex PCR; TCRdb stores in-frame clones only, minus some. The table records some 200,000 clones, approximately 78% of them present only once. Sequences were obtained from peripheral blood. These receptors were collected from a woman aged 80 or over with acute or convalescent COVID-19.

The rearrangement links TRBV19 to TRBJ1-4; the match to TRBD1 covers 9 bases. V lost 1 base and J lost 3; bases outside the gene matches: 6. There are 17 residues in the CDR3. The germline V gene has CDR1 LNHDA and CDR2 SQIVND (reference sequence). DNA of the CDR3: TGTGCCAGTAGTATAGGCAACAGGGGGCGGGCTAATGAAAAACTGTTTTTT. It specifies CASSIGNRGRANEKLFF.

The chain joins TRBV30 to TRBJ1-4; the D is unclear. Trimming cost V 5 bases and J 0 bases, with 13 bases left between them. The CDR3 runs 15 residues. Looked up from germline, CDR1 is GTSNPN and CDR2 is SVGIG (reference sequence). The CDR3 spells CAWSEGVATNEKLFF. CDR3 nucleotides: TGTGCCTGGTCCGAGGGAGTGGCAACTAATGAAAAACTGTTTTTT.

The chain has TRBV21-1 and TRBJ1-3; TRBD1 is the table's D call and was not checked against the DNA. TRBV21-1 is labeled a pseudogene. The CDR3 is 14 amino acids. CDR3 amino acids: CASSWARAGNTIYF. The DNA for the CDR3 is TGTGCCAGCAGCTGGGCCAGGGCTGGGAACACCATATATTTT.

CDR3 in amino acids: CANGQGSTDTQYF. The CDR3 DNA is TGTGCCAACGGACAGGGAAGTACAGATACGCAGTATTTT. This chain connects TRBV28 to TRBJ2-3, with 8 bases matching TRBD1. The J segment lost 3 bases and the V segment lost 10 bases, leaving 6 bases of the junction unmatched. Germline CDR1 reads MDHEN; CDR2 reads SYDVKM. This CDR3 comprises 13 residues.

The chain links TRBV11-3 to TRBJ1-6; D not resolved. The V and J ends lost 2 bases and 10 bases respectively, with 12 bases between them. This CDR3 has 14 amino acids. Looked up from germline, CDR1 is SGHNT and CDR2 is YENEEA. This chain's CDR3 is CASSLKLDGSPLHF. The CDR3 DNA sequence: TGTGCCAGCAGCTTAAAGCTCGACGGGTCACCCCTCCACTTT.

The chain uses TRBV14 and TRBJ1-1; perhaps TRBD1 as D (6 bases). With 0 bases removed from V and 4 bases from J, the gap between germline ends came to 12 bases. The germline gives CDR1 SGHDN, CDR2 FVKESK. The length of the CDR3 is 15 residues. The CDR3 sequence: CASSQERGGRTEAFF. The CDR3 nucleotides read TGTGCCAGCAGCCAAGAAAGGGGGGGGCGCACTGAAGCTTTCTTT.

This clone was recorded only once. The rearrangement links TRBV5-1 to TRBJ2-2, with D possibly TRBD1 on 6 matching bases. This CDR3 spans 15 amino acids. CDR1 and CDR2 (germline): SGHRS, YFSETQ. V was clipped by 1 base and J by 6 bases, with 13 bases between them. The CDR3 nucleotides read TGCGCCAGCAGCTTGCCTACAGGGTCGGCCGGGGAGCTGTTTTTT. Amino acids: CASSLPTGSAGELFF.

The V and J genes are TRBV7-8 and TRBJ2-7, with 9 positions matching TRBD2. The CDR3 loop spans 15 amino acids. Trimming took 2 bases from V and 0 from J; bases not matched to a gene: 2. Germline V gene lookup returns CDR1 SGHVS and CDR2 FQNEAQ. CDR3 amino acids: CASSLLAGPSYEQYF. DNA of the CDR3: TGTGCCAGCAGCTTACTAGCGGGGCCCTCCTACGAGCAGTACTTC.

This rearrangement joins TRBV14 to TRBJ1-6; 9 bases line up with TRBD1. J was trimmed by 6 bases and V by 4 bases; bases with no gene match: 4. The length of the CDR3 is 15 residues. From germline, CDR1 is SGHDN and CDR2 FVKESK. The CDR3 region is CASSLGTGINSPLHF. The DNA for the CDR3 is TGTGCCAGCAGCCTCGGGACAGGGATTAATTCACCCCTCCACTTT.

This chain uses TRBV12-3 or TRBV12-4 with TRBJ1-2; D is ambiguous. This CDR3 is built from 13 residues. Trimming shortened V by 5 bases and J by 5 bases, and 12 bases separated the two germline ends. As DNA, the CDR3 is TGTGCCAGCAGTCCCCAGGAACTGTATGGCTACACCTTC. It translates to CASSPQELYGYTF.

This chain's CDR3 is CASSQDAGVWNEQYF. In DNA form, the CDR3 reads TGCGCCAGCAGCCAAGATGCGGGGGTGTGGAACGAGCAGTACTTC. V and J are TRBV4-3 and TRBJ2-7, with TRBD2 matching 7 bases. Germline values: CDR1 LGHNA, CDR2 YSLEER. This CDR3 has 15 residues. J was trimmed by 5 bases and V by 0 bases; bases with no gene match: 7.

The chain employs TRBV6-5 and TRBJ2-5; D is undetermined. This CDR3 comprises 12 residues. Trimming left V 10 bases short and J 5 bases short, with 14 bases between. Germline CDR1 MNHEY, CDR2 SVGAGI. The DNA of the CDR3 is TGTGCCATATTCACGGTCACCGAGACCCAGTACTTC. Its protein is CAIFTVTETQYF.

This chain links TRBV2 with TRBJ2-3, with 11 nucleotides matching TRBD2. The germline CDR1 and CDR2 sequences are SNHLY and FYNNEI. This CDR3 region has 15 residues. The junction had 5 bases not matched to a gene; V was cut back by 5 bases and J by 4 bases. This CDR3 is CASSLLAGGADTQYF. In DNA form, the CDR3 reads TGTGCCAGCAGTTTGTTAGCGGGGGGGGCAGATACGCAGTATTTT.

The CDR3 is CASSQNTGELFF. The CDR3 DNA sequence: TGTGCCAGCAGTCAAAACACCGGGGAGCTGTTTTTT. The rearrangement joins TRBV27 to TRBJ2-2; D is ambiguous. The CDR3 covers 12 residues. In germline, CDR1 is MNHEY, CDR2 SMNVEV (reference sequence). Trimming took 5 bases from V and 2 from J, leaving 3 bases between them.

The chain couples TRBV2 to TRBJ2-5; tentatively, D is TRBD2 (5 bases). The CDR3 has 14 residues. CDR1 is SNHLY, CDR2 FYNNEI, per germline. V shed 5 bases and J shed 3 bases, with 13 bases lying between them. Here the CDR3 reads CASSPGIIKETQYF. Here the CDR3 DNA reads TGTGCCAGCAGTCCCGGGATTATAAAAGAGACCCAGTACTTC.

V gene TRBV18 combines with J gene TRBJ1-1; D uncertain. The germline CDR1 and CDR2 sequences are KGHSH and LQKENI. The CDR3 spans 15 residues. V gave up 0 bases and J gave up 10 bases, with 18 bases separating them. This CDR3 reads CASSPPGGMVVGAFF. The CDR3 coding sequence is TGTGCCAGCTCACCACCGGGCGGGATGGTTGTAGGAGCTTTCTTT.

This clone occurred once. CDR3 nucleotide sequence: TGTGCCAGCAGCGCCCCGGACTGGGGGCCTAACAATGAGCAGTTCTTC. Translated: CASSAPDWGPNNEQFF. The V gene is TRBV5-4, the J gene TRBJ2-1, with D possibly TRBD1 on 6 matching bases. From germline, CDR1 is SGHNT and CDR2 YYREEE (reference sequence). Trimming removed 4 bases from V and 5 bases from J, with 19 bases in between. The CDR3 is 16 residues long.

The J gene is TRBJ2-5, the V gene TRBV2; the match to TRBD1 covers 7 bases. The V and J ends lost 5 bases and 1 base, in that order; junction bases with no gene match: 7. The CDR3 runs 15 residues. CDR1 is SNHLY and CDR2 is FYNNEI in the germline V gene. CDR3 in amino acids: CASSKSRDSQETQYF. Written as DNA, the CDR3 is TGTGCCAGCAGTAAATCCCGGGACAGCCAAGAGACCCAGTACTTC.